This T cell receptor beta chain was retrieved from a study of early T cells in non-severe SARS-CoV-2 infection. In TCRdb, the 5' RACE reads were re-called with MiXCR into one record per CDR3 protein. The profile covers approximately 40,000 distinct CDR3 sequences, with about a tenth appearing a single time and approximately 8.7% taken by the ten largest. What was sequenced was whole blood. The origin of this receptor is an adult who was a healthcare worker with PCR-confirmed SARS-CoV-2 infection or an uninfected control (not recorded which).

The CDR3 coding sequence is TGTGCCAGCAGCCCAAGGGGGCTTGGGAGCACTGAAGCTTTCTTT. Its translation is CASSPRGLGSTEAFF. This sequence joins TRBV11-1 and TRBJ1-1, with 7 bases aligning to TRBD1. Germline V gene data show CDR1 as SGHAT and CDR2 as FQDESV (reference sequence). The V and J ends lost 5 bases and 4 bases, in that order; junction bases with no gene match: 10. The CDR3 loop spans 15 amino acids.